The 25 T cell receptor beta chains presented below share a single source sample, sequenced in a study of cytomegalovirus exposure and HLA in healthy donors. The PCR made use of 60 Vbeta and 13 Jbeta primers. Clones were read by immunoSEQ multiplex PCR, and TCRdb kept only the in-frame ones, dropping some. Of approximately 190,000 clones in the sample, 82% were seen once. The specimen sequenced was PBMCs. The origin of the receptors is a boy between 2 and 10 years old in good health and CMV-seronegative.

J is TRBJ2-7 and V is TRBV11-2; D gene uncertain. Trimming cost V 5 bases and J 0 bases, with 11 bases left between them. The CDR3 has 14 amino acids. Germline CDR1 and CDR2: SGHAT and FQNNGV. The CDR3 DNA is TGTGCCAGCAGCCCACAGCCCTTCTCCTACGAGCAGTACTTC. Its translation: CASSPQPFSYEQYF. Variable domain in full (rest from reference TRBV11-2 and TRBJ2-7): EAGVAQSPRYKIIEKRQSVAFWCNPISGHATLYWYQQILGQGPKLLIQFQNNGVVDDSQLPKDRFSAERLKGVDSTLKIQPAKLEDSAVYLCASSPQPFSYEQYFGPGTRLTVT.

The chain links TRBV28 to TRBJ1-5; 7 nucleotides line up with TRBD1. Germline loops: CDR1 MDHEN, CDR2 SYDVKM. The length of the CDR3 is 16 residues. With V trimmed by 0 bases and J by 2 bases, 4 bases remained unmatched. The CDR3 reads CASSLWTGWGNQPQHF. Written as DNA, the CDR3 is TGTGCCAGCAGTTTATGGACAGGGTGGGGCAATCAGCCCCAGCATTTT.

This clone is a singleton in its sample. The chain couples TRBV5-8 to TRBJ2-4; no clear D gene. Trimming shortened V by 0 bases and J by 8 bases, and 15 bases separated the two germline ends. From germline, CDR1 is SGHTS and CDR2 YDEGEE. The CDR3 is 15 amino acids. The CDR3 sequence is CASSLGVQIRDIQYF. DNA of the CDR3: TGTGCCAGCAGCTTGGGGGTTCAAATTCGGGACATTCAGTACTTC.

CDR3 sequence reads: CASLGGGCYEQYF. CDR3 coding DNA: TGTGCCAGCTTGGGCGGGGGGTGCTACGAGCAGTACTTC. The chain recombines TRBV11-3 with TRBJ2-7, with TRBD2 matching 8 bases. The germline CDR1 and CDR2 sequences are SGHNT and YENEEA. Germline trimming cut 8 bases from V and 3 bases from J; bases unmatched to any gene: 6. There are 13 residues in the CDR3. The variable domain in full, completed from reference TRBV11-3 and TRBJ2-7, reads EAGVVQSPRYKIIEKKQPVAFWCNPISGHNTLYWYLQNLGQGPELLIRYENEEAVDDSQLPKDRFSAERLKGVDSTLKIQPAELGDSAVYLCASLGGGCYEQYFGPGTRLTVT.

The chain couples TRBV19 to TRBJ1-2, with D hard to call. Trimming took off 3 bases at V and 4 bases at J, with 15 bases between the two ends. The CDR3 runs to 15 residues. Germline loops: CDR1 LNHDA, CDR2 SQIVND (reference sequence). The CDR3 DNA reads as TGTGCCAGTAGTATTTCCCGGGATGCCTCCTATGGCTACACCTTC. This encodes CASSISRDASYGYTF.

The CDR3 sequence: CATSRERVGATDTQYF. As DNA, the CDR3 is TGTGCCACCAGCAGAGAGCGGGTAGGAGCCACAGATACGCAGTATTTT. V gene TRBV15 combines with J gene TRBJ2-3; the D gene is possibly TRBD2 (5 bases). From germline, CDR1 is LNHNV and CDR2 YYDKDF (reference sequence). V gave up 0 bases and J gave up 2 bases, with 12 bases separating them. CDR3 length: 16 amino acids.

The chain recombines TRBV4-3 with TRBJ1-2, with 11 bases identical to TRBD1. Germline-derived CDR1 and CDR2 are LGHNA and YSLEER. The CDR3 is made up of 17 amino acids. J gave up 3 bases and V 3 bases, and 9 bases lay outside the gene matches. This chain's CDR3 is CASSQYGQGAPDYGYTF. In DNA, the CDR3 is TGCGCCAGCAGCCAGTATGGACAGGGGGCCCCAGACTATGGCTACACCTTC.

This clone has a single count. The chain combines TRBV7-8 with TRBJ2-3; tentatively, D is TRBD2 (6 bases). This CDR3 region has 14 residues. CDR1 and CDR2 (germline): SGHVS, FQNEAQ. V lost 7 bases and J lost 6, with 17 bases in between. The CDR3 DNA reads TGTGCCAGCATCAATCTCGGGGGTTCTGATACGCAGTATTTT. Amino acid sequence: CASINLGGSDTQYF.

The chain recombines TRBV9 with TRBJ2-7; 10 nucleotides line up with TRBD1. Germline CDR1 and CDR2: SGDLS and YYNGEE. Losses at the gene ends were 3 bases for V and 5 bases for J; bases not matched to a gene: 11. The CDR3 covers 16 residues. DNA of the CDR3: TGTGCCAGCAGCGCCCTCGGGACAGGGGCACCCGACGAGCAGTACTTC. It is translated as CASSALGTGAPDEQYF.

V and J are TRBV30 and TRBJ1-1; TRBD1 matches 12 bases. Germline lookup yields CDR1 GTSNPN and CDR2 SVGIG (reference sequence). J was trimmed by 8 bases and V by 1 base; bases with no gene match: 8. The CDR3 spans 15 residues. CDR3: CAWSGWGQGADEAFF. The CDR3 DNA is TGTGCCTGGAGTGGGTGGGGACAGGGGGCGGACGAAGCTTTCTTT.

A remark on this clone: A junction end diverges from the germline sequence, so it may reflect a read error. The rearrangement joins TRBV9 to TRBJ2-6; D is possibly TRBD2 (6 bases). The germline CDR1 and CDR2 sequences are SGDLS and YYNGEE. The CDR3 covers 13 residues. This chain's CDR3 is CASSVGGVNVLTF. The CDR3 bases are TGTGCCAGCAGCGTAGGCGGGGTCAACGTCCTGACTTTC.

This sequence joins TRBV19 and TRBJ2-2; D ambiguous. With 2 bases removed from V and 6 bases from J, the gap between germline ends came to 4 bases. CDR1 is LNHDA, CDR2 SQIVND, per germline (reference sequence). This CDR3 contains 12 residues. The CDR3 DNA follows: TGTGCCAGTAGTATACGCGCCGGGGAGCTGTTTTTT. Its translation is CASSIRAGELFF.

The CDR3 loop is CASRISGEFRTDTQYF. The CDR3 DNA reads TGTGCCAGCCGCATTTCGGGGGAGTTCCGCACAGATACGCAGTATTTT. This chain connects TRBV13 to TRBJ2-3; TRBD2 might be the D (6 bases). Germline V gene data show CDR1 as PRHDT and CDR2 as FYEKMQ (reference sequence). The V end was cut by 8 bases, the J end by 1 base, with 19 bases between. This CDR3 spans 16 amino acids.

The rearrangement uses TRBV4-3 and TRBJ1-1, with D possibly matching TRBD1 (5 bases). This CDR3 contains 17 residues. Germline V lookup: CDR1 LGHNA, CDR2 YSLEER. Trimming took 0 bases from V and 1 from J, leaving 15 bases between them. DNA for the CDR3: TGCGCCAGCAGCCAAGATTTAGGGGAAGCAGGGAACACTGAAGCTTTCTTT. This sequence encodes CASSQDLGEAGNTEAFF.

V gene TRBV18 combines with J gene TRBJ2-3, with 10 bases matching TRBD2. V trimming: 0 bases; J trimming: 6 bases; junction bases outside the gene matches: 3. The V gene's germline CDR1 is KGHSH and CDR2 LQKENI. This CDR3 is 15 amino acids long. CDR3 sequence: CASSPPAGGIDTQYF. CDR3 DNA: TGTGCCAGCTCACCACCAGCGGGGGGGATTGATACGCAGTATTTT.

This chain links TRBV19 with TRBJ1-4, with 7 bases identical to TRBD1. This CDR3 contains 16 residues. With 6 bases clipped from V and 5 bases from J, the junction kept 12 bases outside the gene matches. CDR1 and CDR2 (germline): LNHDA, SQIVND (reference sequence). For the CDR3, the DNA is TGTGCCAGTAGCAACTTCCCCGGGACAGAAAATGAAAAACTGTTTTTT. It translates to CASSNFPGTENEKLFF. The full variable domain, with the rest looked up from reference TRBV19 and TRBJ1-4, is DGGITQSPKYLFRKEGQNVTLSCEQNLNHDAMYWYRQDPGQGLRLIYYSQIVNDFQKGDIAEGYSVSREKKESFPLTVTSAQKNPTAFYLCASSNFPGTENEKLFFGSGTQLSVL.

This chain uses TRBV4-3 with TRBJ1-2; no clear D. V was cut by 0 bases and J by 4 bases, with 12 bases left in between. The CDR3 consists of 15 residues. Germline values: CDR1 LGHNA, CDR2 YSLEER. The CDR3 sequence is CASSQDMRDGYGYTF. In nucleotides, the CDR3 is TGCGCCAGCAGCCAAGATATGAGAGATGGCTATGGCTACACCTTC.

The chain joins TRBV6-5 to TRBJ2-7; 7 bases line up with TRBD2. The germline V gene encodes CDR1 MNHEY and CDR2 SVGAGI. With 6 bases clipped from V and 6 bases from J, the junction kept 11 bases outside the gene matches. This CDR3 contains 14 residues. CDR3 DNA sequence: TGTGCCAGCAGGGCCGGGGGGAATCCCTCCGAGCAGTACTTC. Translation: CASRAGGNPSEQYF.

This rearrangement joins TRBV30 to TRBJ1-5, with a possible D match to TRBD1 (5 bases). V was clipped by 2 bases and J by 7 bases, with 12 bases between them. The CDR3 is 13 residues long. The germline gives CDR1 GTSNPN, CDR2 SVGIG (reference sequence). CDR3 coding DNA: TGTGCCTGGAGTACGAGCGGGGGACAGCCCCAGCATTTT. Encoded protein: CAWSTSGGQPQHF. Full variable domain (rest looked up from reference TRBV30 and TRBJ1-5): SQTIHQWPATLVQPVGSPLSLECTVEGTSNPNLYWYRQAAGRGLQLLFYSVGIGQISSEVPQNLSASRPQDRQFILSSKKLLLSDSGFYLCAWSTSGGQPQHFGDGTRLSIL.

The chain has TRBV6-1 and TRBJ1-3; D might be TRBD1 (6 bases). This CDR3 spans 14 amino acids. The germline V gene encodes CDR1 MNHNS and CDR2 SASEGT. The V end was cut by 8 bases, the J end by 1 base, with 12 bases between. The CDR3 sequence is CASHRDPSGNTIYF. CDR3 bases: TGTGCCAGCCACAGGGACCCTTCTGGAAACACCATATATTTT.

This clone has just one count. The chain couples TRBV9 to TRBJ2-1; 15 nucleotides line up with TRBD2. The CDR3 is 16 amino acids. Per the germline V gene, CDR1 is SGDLS and CDR2 is YYNGEE. V shed 0 bases and J 9 bases; nucleotides not matched to a gene: 4. CDR3 DNA: TGTGCCAGCAGCGTAGAGAGGACTAGCGGGGGGGGTGAGCAGTTCTTC. It is translated as CASSVERTSGGGEQFF.

V gene TRBV5-1 combines with J gene TRBJ2-3, with 7 bases matching TRBD2. CDR1 is SGHRS, CDR2 YFSETQ, per germline. The junction had 10 bases not matched to a gene; V was cut back by 1 base and J by 8 bases. This CDR3 region has 15 residues. CDR3 sequence (DNA): TGCGCCAGCAGCTTGAGCGGGGAATCGATCGGTACGCAGTATTTT. Translating gives CASSLSGESIGTQYF.

This chain connects TRBV18 to TRBJ2-5; 13 bases agree with TRBD2. Germline V CDR1 and CDR2: KGHSH, LQKENI. This CDR3 is 19 amino acids long. With 1 base clipped from V and 4 bases from J, the junction kept 12 bases outside the gene matches. The CDR3 DNA reads as TGTGCCAGCTCACCACAACCCGGGACTAGCGGGGCCTGGGGAGAGACCCAGTACTTC. Protein: CASSPQPGTSGAWGETQYF.

The rearrangement uses TRBV7-2 and TRBJ2-7; 9 nucleotides line up with TRBD1. The CDR3 has 15 amino acids. From germline, CDR1 is SGHTA and CDR2 FQGNSA. The trim removed 5 bases at V and 4 bases at J, leaving 9 bases unmatched. The CDR3 region is CASSLRTGEAYEQYF. The CDR3 DNA is TGTGCCAGCAGCCTACGGACAGGGGAGGCTTACGAGCAGTACTTC.

The rearrangement uses TRBV6-5 and TRBJ1-2; D perhaps matches TRBD1 (5 bases). Trimming took 6 bases from V and 6 from J, leaving 14 bases between them. Germline V gene sequence: CDR1 MNHEY, CDR2 SVGAGI. The CDR3 totals 13 residues. CDR3 DNA sequence: TGTGCCAGCAGGTTTCAGGGAACTAATGGCTACACCTTC. Amino acid sequence: CASRFQGTNGYTF.